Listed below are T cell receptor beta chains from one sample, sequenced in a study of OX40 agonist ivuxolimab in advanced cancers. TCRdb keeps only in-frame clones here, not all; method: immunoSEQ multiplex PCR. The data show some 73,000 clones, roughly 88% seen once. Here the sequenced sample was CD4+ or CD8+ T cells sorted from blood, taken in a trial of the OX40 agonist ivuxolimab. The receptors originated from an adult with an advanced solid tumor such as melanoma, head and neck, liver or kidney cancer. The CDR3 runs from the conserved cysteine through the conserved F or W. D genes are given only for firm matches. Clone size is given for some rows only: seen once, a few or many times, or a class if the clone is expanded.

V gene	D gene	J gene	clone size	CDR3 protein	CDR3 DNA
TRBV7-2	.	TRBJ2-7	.	CASSGLAGYEQYF	TGTGCCAGCAGCGGACTCGCTGGCTACGAGCAGTACTTC
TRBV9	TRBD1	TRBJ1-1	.	CASSAAGGAPEAFF	TGTGCCAGCAGCGCAGCAGGGGGCGCGCCAGAAGCTTTCTTT
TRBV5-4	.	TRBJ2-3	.	CASSPWGTDTQYF	TGTGCCAGCAGCCCTTGGGGGACAGATACGCAGTATTTT
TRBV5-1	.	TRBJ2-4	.	CASSFGGGTIQYF	TGCGCCAGCAGCTTTGGCGGCGGGACCATTCAGTACTTC
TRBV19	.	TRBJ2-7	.	CASSTPPTYEQYF	TGTGCCAGTAGTACCCCCCCCACCTACGAGCAGTACTTC
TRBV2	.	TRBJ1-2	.	CASTSNEGLYGYTF	TGTGCCAGCACCTCTAACGAGGGCTTGTATGGCTACACCTTC
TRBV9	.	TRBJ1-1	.	CASSVEAGTGLNTEAFF	TGTGCCAGCAGCGTAGAAGCGGGGACCGGTCTGAACACTGAAGCTTTCTTT
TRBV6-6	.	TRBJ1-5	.	CASSPTVDPGPQHF	TGTGCCAGCAGCCCAACCGTGGACCCTGGGCCCCAGCATTTT
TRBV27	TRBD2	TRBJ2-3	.	CASRRGLDPYSTDTQYF	TGTGCCAGCAGAAGGGGACTAGATCCCTATAGCACAGATACGCAGTATTTT
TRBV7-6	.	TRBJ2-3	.	CASSSATGSIPDTQYF	TGTGCCAGCAGCTCCGCCACCGGGAGTATCCCAGATACGCAGTATTTT
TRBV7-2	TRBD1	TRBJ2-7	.	CASSFSGGAGEQYF	TGTGCCAGCAGCTTCTCAGGGGGCGCGGGAGAGCAGTACTTC
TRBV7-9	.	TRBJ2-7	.	CASSSDFEGGYEQYF	TGTGCCAGCAGCTCCGATTTCGAGGGCGGCTACGAGCAGTACTTC
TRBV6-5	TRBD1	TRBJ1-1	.	CASSHQTGDATEAFF	TGTGCCAGCAGTCATCAGACAGGGGACGCCACTGAAGCTTTCTTT
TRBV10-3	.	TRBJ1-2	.	CAIRGAGNYGYTF	TGTGCCATCAGGGGGGCAGGGAACTATGGCTACACCTTC
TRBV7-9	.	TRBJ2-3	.	CASSSLQSTDTQYF	TGTGCCAGCAGCTCCCTACAGAGCACAGATACGCAGTATTTT
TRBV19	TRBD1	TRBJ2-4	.	CASSIGLWGETGVPCIQYF	TGTGCCAGTAGTATAGGTCTATGGGGGGAGACAGGGGTTCCATGCATTCAGTACTTC
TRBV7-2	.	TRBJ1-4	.	CASSPGSIRANEKLFF	TGTGCCAGCAGCCCGGGATCTATCCGAGCTAATGAAAAACTGTTTTTT
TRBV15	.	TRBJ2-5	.	CATSVGETQYF	TGTGCCACCAGTGTGGGAGAGACCCAGTACTTC
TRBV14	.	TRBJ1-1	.	CASSLKFGAFF	TGTGCCAGCAGCCTCAAATTCGGGGCTTTCTTT
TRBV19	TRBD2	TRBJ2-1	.	CASSIDTGLTYNEQFF	TGTGCCAGTAGTATAGATACGGGACTAACATACAATGAGCAGTTCTTC
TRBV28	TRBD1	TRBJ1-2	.	CASSSKHRGRSHGYTF	TGTGCCAGCAGTTCTAAACACAGGGGGCGTTCGCATGGCTACACCTTC
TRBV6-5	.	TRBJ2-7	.	CASRSNEGRPYEQYF	TGTGCCAGCAGGTCCAATGAGGGGAGGCCCTACGAGCAGTACTTC
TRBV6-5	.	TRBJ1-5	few	CASSYSAGAAQPQHF	TGTGCCAGCAGTTACTCGGCGGGGGCAGCTCAGCCCCAGCATTTT
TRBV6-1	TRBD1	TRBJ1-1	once	CASRPTDRAWTEAFF	TGTGCCAGCCGCCCGACGGACAGGGCGTGGACTGAAGCTTTCTTT
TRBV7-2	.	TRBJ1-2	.	CASSFSGSPGYTF	TGTGCCAGCAGCTTTTCGGGGAGCCCTGGCTACACCTTC
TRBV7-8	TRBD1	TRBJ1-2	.	CASSPDRATNYGYTF	TGTGCCAGCAGCCCCGACAGGGCGACAAACTATGGCTACACCTTC
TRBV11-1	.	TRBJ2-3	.	CASSLDRATDTQYF	TGTGCCAGCAGCTTAGACAGGGCCACAGATACGCAGTATTTT
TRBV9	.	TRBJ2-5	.	CASSFTGTPRETQYF	TGTGCCAGCAGCTTCACCGGGACCCCACGGGAGACCCAGTACTTC
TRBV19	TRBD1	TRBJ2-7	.	CASSIRPSPGQGATSYEQYF	TGTGCCAGTAGTATCCGCCCCTCCCCGGGACAGGGGGCCACTTCCTACGAGCAGTACTTC
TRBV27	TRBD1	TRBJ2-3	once	CASSLGIGQGLTDTQYF	TGTGCCAGCAGTTTGGGGATAGGACAGGGATTGACAGATACGCAGTATTTT
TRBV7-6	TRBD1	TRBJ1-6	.	CASSLVGQGASPLHF	TGTGCCAGCAGCTTAGTTGGGCAGGGGGCTTCACCCCTCCACTTT
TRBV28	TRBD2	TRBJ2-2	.	CASSVSGGGTGELFF	TGTGCCAGCAGCGTGAGCGGGGGGGGAACCGGGGAGCTGTTTTTT
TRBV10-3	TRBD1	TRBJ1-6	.	CATKDRGSNSPLHF	TGTGCCACCAAGGACAGGGGCAGTAATTCACCCCTCCACTTT
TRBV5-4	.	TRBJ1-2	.	CASSHRDRNGYTF	TGTGCCAGCAGCCACAGGGATCGCAATGGCTACACCTTC
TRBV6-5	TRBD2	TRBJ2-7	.	CASSSPGTTSYEQYF	TGTGCCAGCAGTTCCCCCGGGACTACCTCCTACGAGCAGTACTTC
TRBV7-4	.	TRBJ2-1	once	CASSLDRTLGWEQFF	TGTGCCAGCAGCTTAGACCGGACTCTCGGTTGGGAGCAGTTCTTC
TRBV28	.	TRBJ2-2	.	CAGASGGTNTGELFF	TGTGCCGGCGCCTCGGGGGGCACTAACACCGGGGAGCTGTTTTTT
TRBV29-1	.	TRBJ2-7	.	CSVEDPQGYEQYF	TGCAGCGTTGAAGATCCACAGGGATACGAGCAGTACTTT
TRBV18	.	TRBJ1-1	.	CASSPQGEIRTEAFF	TGTGCCAGCTCACCACAGGGGGAAATAAGGACTGAAGCTTTCTTT
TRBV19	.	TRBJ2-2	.	CASSPIVYRGTGELFF	TGTGCCAGTAGCCCTATAGTGTATAGGGGCACCGGGGAGCTGTTTTTT
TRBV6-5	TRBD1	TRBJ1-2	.	CASSYGDRAGYTF	TGTGCCAGCTCCTACGGGGACAGGGCTGGCTACACCTTC
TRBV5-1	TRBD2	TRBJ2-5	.	CASSLVGTSGETQYF	TGCGCCAGCAGCCTCGTCGGGACTAGCGGAGAGACCCAGTACTTC
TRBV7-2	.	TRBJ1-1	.	CASSEWQGGGNTEAFF	TGTGCCAGCAGCGAATGGCAGGGCGGGGGGAACACTGAAGCTTTCTTT
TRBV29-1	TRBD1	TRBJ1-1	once	CSVERGQGLNTEAFF	TGCAGCGTTGAAAGAGGACAGGGGTTGAACACTGAAGCTTTCTTT
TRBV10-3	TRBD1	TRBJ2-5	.	CAIRGDSQETQYF	TGTGCCATCAGGGGGGACAGCCAAGAGACCCAGTACTTC
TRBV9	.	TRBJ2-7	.	CASSATGTPPLEQYF	TGTGCCAGCAGCGCCACCGGGACTCCCCCCTTGGAGCAGTACTTC
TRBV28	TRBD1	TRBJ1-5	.	CASSFGTGYYQPQHF	TGTGCCAGCAGTTTCGGGACAGGGTACTATCAGCCCCAGCATTTT
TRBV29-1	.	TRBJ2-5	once	CSVPPVGAETQYF	TGCAGCGTCCCTCCGGTGGGGGCGGAGACCCAGTACTTC
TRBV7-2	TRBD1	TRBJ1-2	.	CASSPGQDYGYTF	TGTGCCAGCAGCCCGGGACAGGACTATGGCTACACCTTC
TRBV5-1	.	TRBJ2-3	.	CASSLGAADTQYF	TGCGCCAGCAGCTTGGGAGCTGCAGATACGCAGTATTTT
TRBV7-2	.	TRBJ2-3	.	CASSFGRNTDTQYF	TGTGCCAGCAGCTTCGGACGAAACACAGATACGCAGTATTTT
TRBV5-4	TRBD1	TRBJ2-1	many	CASSLQGSLVGEQFF	TGTGCCAGCAGCTTACAGGGGAGTCTGGTTGGTGAGCAGTTCTTC
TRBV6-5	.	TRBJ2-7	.	CASSYSGESSYEQYF	TGTGCCAGCAGTTACTCGGGCGAGAGCTCCTACGAGCAGTACTTC
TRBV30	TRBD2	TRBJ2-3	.	CAWSIAGVGDTQYF	TGTGCCTGGAGTATAGCGGGAGTGGGAGATACGCAGTATTTT
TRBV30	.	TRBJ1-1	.	CAWSHPFKTFF	TGTGCCTGGAGTCACCCCTTCAAAACTTTCTTT